A selection of T cell receptor beta chains follows, all from one sample in a study of blood T cell repertoires in COVID-19. TCRdb keeps only in-frame clones here, not all; method: immunoSEQ multiplex PCR. The sample lists a few hundred thousand clones, about four fifths occurring once. The sequencing sample was made of peripheral blood. The receptors were sampled from a woman aged 18-29 years with acute or convalescent COVID-19. CDR3s include the opening cysteine and the closing phenylalanine or tryptophan. The order of the fields is V gene, J gene, clone size, D gene, CDR3 protein, CDR3 DNA. D genes are given only for firm matches. Size tells how often a clone was seen (once, few, many) or the class of an expanded clone, and some rows leave it out.

TRBV2	TRBJ1-4	-	-	CASSTGLWMEKLFF	TGTGCCAGCAGTACAGGGTTATGGATGGAAAAACTGTTTTTT
TRBV7-8	TRBJ2-1	-	-	CASSFGMDEQFF	TGTGCCAGCAGCTTCGGTATGGATGAGCAGTTCTTC
TRBV11-2	TRBJ2-1	-	-	CASRTYDLDYEQFF	TGTGCCAGCAGAACTTACGATTTAGATTATGAGCAGTTCTTC
TRBV27	TRBJ2-7	-	-	CASSLFIAGATYEQYF	TGTGCCAGCAGTTTATTCATTGCGGGGGCCACCTACGAGCAGTACTTC
TRBV7-2	TRBJ2-7	-	TRBD1	CASSLVAGGEYEQYF	TGTGCCAGCAGCCTCGTAGCAGGGGGAGAATACGAGCAGTACTTC
TRBV7-8	TRBJ1-3	-	-	CASSLSWGRGRTTGNTIYF	TGTGCCAGCAGCCTAAGCTGGGGCAGGGGCAGGACAACTGGAAACACCATATATTTT
TRBV3-1/TRBV3-2	TRBJ1-2	-	-	CASSQAGLRDGYTF	TGTGCCAGCAGCCAGGCTGGATTACGGGATGGCTACACCTTC
TRBV6-5	TRBJ1-1	-	TRBD1	CASSRQTGGTEAFF	TGTGCCAGCAGTAGACAAACAGGGGGCACTGAAGCTTTCTTT
TRBV29-1	TRBJ1-2	-	TRBD1	CSVAQGNYGYTF	TGCAGCGTAGCACAGGGGAACTATGGCTACACCTTC
TRBV10-3	TRBJ2-2	-	-	CAISDSGRGTGELFF	TGTGCCATCAGTGATTCCGGCCGAGGCACCGGGGAGCTGTTTTTT
TRBV27	TRBJ1-2	-	TRBD1	CASSLKGALANYGYTF	TGTGCCAGCAGTTTAAAGGGGGCGCTTGCTAACTATGGCTACACCTTC
TRBV2	TRBJ2-3	-	TRBD2	CASSVGAGGKDTQYF	TGTGCCAGCAGTGTTGGGGCGGGAGGGAAAGATACGCAGTATTTT
TRBV29-1	TRBJ2-1	-	TRBD2	CSVIAGGAYNEQFF	TGCAGCGTAATAGCGGGAGGCGCTTACAATGAGCAGTTCTTC
TRBV19	TRBJ2-1	-	-	CASSIGGDYNEQFF	TGTGCCAGTAGTATAGGCGGTGACTACAATGAGCAGTTCTTC
TRBV5-6	TRBJ1-2	few	-	CASTLMSAGYTF	TGTGCCAGCACCCTGATGAGTGCTGGCTACACCTTC
TRBV30	TRBJ2-3	-	TRBD2	CAWAKSGRTDTQYF	TGTGCCTGGGCAAAAAGCGGGAGGACAGATACGCAGTATTTT
TRBV27	TRBJ1-2	few	TRBD1	CASKQQGARYGYTF	TGTGCCAGCAAACAACAGGGGGCGCGGTATGGCTACACCTTC
TRBV15	TRBJ1-5	-	-	CATSRGRDSNQPQHF	TGTGCCACCAGCAGAGGCAGGGATAGCAATCAGCCCCAGCATTTT
TRBV5-1	TRBJ1-1	-	TRBD1	CASSFGTDEAFF	TGCGCCAGCAGCTTCGGGACAGACGAAGCTTTCTTT
TRBV19	TRBJ1-4	-	-	CASSTRTEEKLFF	TGTGCCAGTAGTACCCGGACAGAAGAAAAACTGTTTTTT
TRBV28	TRBJ1-1	-	-	CASTGLIGTEAFF	TGTGCCAGCACGGGACTTATAGGCACTGAAGCTTTCTTT
TRBV11-2	TRBJ2-7	-	-	CASSLVPGSGEQYF	TGTGCCAGCAGCTTAGTTCCAGGGTCGGGTGAGCAGTACTTC
TRBV5-1	TRBJ2-1	-	TRBD2	CASTPSGNYNEQFF	TGCGCCAGCACCCCTAGCGGGAATTACAATGAGCAGTTCTTC
TRBV3-1/TRBV3-2	TRBJ2-1	-	-	CASSQEGRLGSYNEQFF	TGTGCCAGCAGCCAAGAGGGTCGGCTAGGCTCCTACAATGAGCAGTTCTTC
TRBV7-9	TRBJ1-1	-	-	CASSFRDTEAFF	TGTGCCAGCAGCTTCCGAGACACTGAAGCTTTCTTT
TRBV27	TRBJ2-7	-	TRBD1	CASSETGGYEQYF	TGTGCCAGCAGTGAGACAGGGGGGTACGAGCAGTACTTC
TRBV6-5	TRBJ1-6	-	TRBD1	CASRPGTAYNSPLHF	TGTGCCAGCAGACCCGGGACAGCCTATAATTCACCCCTCCACTTT
TRBV3-1/TRBV3-2	TRBJ1-1	once	-	CASSQPPFTEAFF	TGTGCCAGCAGCCAACCCCCTTTTACTGAAGCTTTCTTT
TRBV28	TRBJ2-7	-	-	CASSDSGPTVQYF	TGTGCCAGCAGTGATAGCGGACCCACCGTGCAGTACTTC
TRBV27	TRBJ1-3	-	-	CASSLRKGNTIYF	TGTGCCAGCAGCCTCAGAAAGGGAAACACCATATATTTT
TRBV4-3	TRBJ1-2	-	TRBD1	CASSQDSGGGEFGYTF	TGCGCCAGCAGCCAAGATTCAGGAGGGGGCGAGTTTGGCTACACCTTC
TRBV18	TRBJ2-7	-	-	CASSPATEGYEQYF	TGTGCCAGCTCACCAGCGACAGAAGGATACGAGCAGTACTTC
TRBV6-4	TRBJ2-3	-	TRBD1	CASSDGTGSTDTQYF	TGTGCCAGCAGTGACGGGACAGGGAGCACAGATACGCAGTATTTT
TRBV15	TRBJ2-3	-	-	CAASSPGYSTDTQYF	TGTGCCGCCAGCAGTCCGGGGTATAGCACAGATACGCAGTATTTT
TRBV5-1	TRBJ2-7	-	-	CASRGTLSSYEQYF	TGCGCCAGCAGAGGGACATTGAGCTCCTACGAGCAGTACTTC
TRBV5-5	TRBJ1-2	-	-	CASSPDAGDYGYTF	TGTGCCAGCAGCCCGGACGCGGGGGACTATGGCTACACCTTC
TRBV2	TRBJ1-1	-	TRBD1	CASTVGTGKGGTEAFF	TGTGCCAGCACCGTGGGGACAGGGAAAGGTGGGACTGAAGCTTTCTTT
TRBV14	TRBJ1-1	-	-	CASSHPRGEGAFF	TGTGCCAGCAGCCACCCCCGCGGGGAAGGCGCTTTCTTT
TRBV6-6	TRBJ2-5	-	TRBD1	CASIPGGEETQYF	TGTGCCAGCATCCCAGGGGGAGAAGAGACCCAGTACTTC
TRBV13	TRBJ2-7	few	TRBD2	CASSFLLAGAGYEQYF	TGTGCCAGCAGCTTCTTACTAGCGGGTGCCGGCTACGAGCAGTACTTC
TRBV7-9	TRBJ1-2	few	-	CASSFGTPNYGYTF	TGTGCCAGCAGCTTCGGGACACCGAACTATGGCTACACCTTC
TRBV20-1	TRBJ2-7	-	TRBD1	CSASHNRGSYEQYF	TGCAGTGCTAGTCATAACAGGGGTTCCTACGAGCAGTACTTC
TRBV30	TRBJ1-4	-	TRBD1	CAWSRQGRKLFF	TGTGCCTGGAGCAGACAGGGACGGAAACTGTTTTTT
TRBV4-1	TRBJ1-1	once	-	CASSQAEHGRTEAFF	TGCGCCAGCAGCCAAGCTGAGCACGGGAGGACTGAAGCTTTCTTT
TRBV28	TRBJ1-1	once	-	CASSFSANTEAFF	TGTGCCAGCAGTTTTAGTGCGAACACTGAAGCTTTCTTT
TRBV27	TRBJ1-3	-	-	CASSPRGSGNTIYF	TGTGCCAGCAGCCCTAGGGGCTCTGGAAACACCATATATTTT
TRBV2	TRBJ2-5	-	TRBD2	CASRAKGLAGETQYF	TGTGCCAGCAGGGCAAAGGGACTAGCGGGAGAGACCCAGTACTTC